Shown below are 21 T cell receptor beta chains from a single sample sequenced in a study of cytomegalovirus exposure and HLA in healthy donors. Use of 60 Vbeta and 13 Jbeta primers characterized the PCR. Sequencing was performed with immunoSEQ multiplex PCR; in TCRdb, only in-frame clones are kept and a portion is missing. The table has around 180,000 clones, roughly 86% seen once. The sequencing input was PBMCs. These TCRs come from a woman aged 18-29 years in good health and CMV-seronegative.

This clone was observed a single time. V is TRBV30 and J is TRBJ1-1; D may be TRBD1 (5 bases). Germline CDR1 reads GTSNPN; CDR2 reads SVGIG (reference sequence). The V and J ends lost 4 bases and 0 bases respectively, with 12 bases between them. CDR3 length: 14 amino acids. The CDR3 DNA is TGTGCCTGGACAGGGAGGGTCTTGAACACTGAAGCTTTCTTT. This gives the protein CAWTGRVLNTEAFF.

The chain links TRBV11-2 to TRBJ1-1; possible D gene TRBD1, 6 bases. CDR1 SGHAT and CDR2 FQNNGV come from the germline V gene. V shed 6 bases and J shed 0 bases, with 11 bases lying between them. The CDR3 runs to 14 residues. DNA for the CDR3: TGTGCCAGCAGTCCCAGGGGCTTGAACACTGAAGCTTTCTTT. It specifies CASSPRGLNTEAFF.

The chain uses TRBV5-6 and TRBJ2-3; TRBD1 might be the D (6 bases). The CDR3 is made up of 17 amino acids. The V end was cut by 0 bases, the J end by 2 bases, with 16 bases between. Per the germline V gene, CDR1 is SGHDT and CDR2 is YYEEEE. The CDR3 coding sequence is TGTGCCAGCAGCTTGGTGGAACAGGGACCGTTCACAGATACGCAGTATTTT. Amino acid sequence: CASSLVEQGPFTDTQYF.

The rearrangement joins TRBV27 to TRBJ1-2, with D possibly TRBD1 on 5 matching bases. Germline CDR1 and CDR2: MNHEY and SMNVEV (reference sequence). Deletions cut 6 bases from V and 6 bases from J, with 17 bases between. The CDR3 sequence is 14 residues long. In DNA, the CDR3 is TGTGCCAGCAGCTTCGACAGCCGCCTTAATGGCTACACCTTC. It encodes CASSFDSRLNGYTF.

CDR3 in amino acids: CASIIPKSSGYEQYF. The CDR3 DNA is TGTGCCAGCATCATACCTAAGTCTAGCGGCTACGAGCAGTACTTC. The chain carries TRBV5-6 and TRBJ2-7; 7 bases agree with TRBD2. V dropped 6 bases and J dropped 3; count of bases not matched to a gene: 12. The germline CDR1 and CDR2 sequences are SGHDT and YYEEEE. CDR3 length: 15 residues. Filled out from reference TRBV5-6 and TRBJ2-7, the complete variable domain reads DAGVTQSPTHLIKTRGQQVTLRCSPKSGHDTVSWYQQALGQGPQFIFQYYEEEERQRGNFPDRFSGHQFPNYSSELNVNALLLGDSALYLCASIIPKSSGYEQYFGPGTRLTVT.

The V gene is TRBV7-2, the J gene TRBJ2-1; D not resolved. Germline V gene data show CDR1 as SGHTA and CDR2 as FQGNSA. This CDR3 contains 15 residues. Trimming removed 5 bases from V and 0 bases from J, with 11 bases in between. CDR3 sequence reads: CASSPGRSSYNEQFF. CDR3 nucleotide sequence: TGTGCCAGCAGCCCCGGCCGGAGCTCCTACAATGAGCAGTTCTTC.

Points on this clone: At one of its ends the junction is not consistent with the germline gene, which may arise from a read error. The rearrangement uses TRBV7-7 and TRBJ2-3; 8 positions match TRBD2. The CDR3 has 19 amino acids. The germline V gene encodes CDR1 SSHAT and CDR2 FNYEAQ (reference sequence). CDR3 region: CASSSTAEALAGGTDTQYF. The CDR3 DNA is TGTGCTAGCAGCTCGACTGCGGAGGCCCTAGCGGGCGGCACAGATACGCAGTATTTT.

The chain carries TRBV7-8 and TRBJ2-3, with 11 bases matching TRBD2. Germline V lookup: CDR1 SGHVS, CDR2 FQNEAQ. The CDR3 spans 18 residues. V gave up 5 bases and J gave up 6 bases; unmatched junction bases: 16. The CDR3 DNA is TGTGCCAGCAGCCGTGGATTCAATAGCGGGAGGGGGGGCGATACGCAGTATTTT. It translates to CASSRGFNSGRGGDTQYF.

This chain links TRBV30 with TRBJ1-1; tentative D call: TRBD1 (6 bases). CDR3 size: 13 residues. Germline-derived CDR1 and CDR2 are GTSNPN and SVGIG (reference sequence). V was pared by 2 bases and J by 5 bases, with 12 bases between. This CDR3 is CAWSSYRATEAFF. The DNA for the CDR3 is TGTGCCTGGAGTTCATACAGGGCTACTGAAGCTTTCTTT.

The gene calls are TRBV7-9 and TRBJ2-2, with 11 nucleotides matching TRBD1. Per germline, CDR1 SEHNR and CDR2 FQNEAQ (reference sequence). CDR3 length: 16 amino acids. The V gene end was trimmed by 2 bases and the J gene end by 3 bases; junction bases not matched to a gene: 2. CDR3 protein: CASSLRTGGDTGELFF. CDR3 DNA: TGTGCCAGCAGCTTACGGACAGGGGGCGACACCGGGGAGCTGTTTTTT.

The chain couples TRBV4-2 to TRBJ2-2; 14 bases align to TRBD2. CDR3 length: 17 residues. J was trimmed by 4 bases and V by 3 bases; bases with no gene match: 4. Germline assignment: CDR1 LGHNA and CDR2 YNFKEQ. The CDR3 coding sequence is TGTGCCAGCAGCCAGGGACTAGCGGGAGTTAGCACCGGGGAGCTGTTTTTT. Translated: CASSQGLAGVSTGELFF.

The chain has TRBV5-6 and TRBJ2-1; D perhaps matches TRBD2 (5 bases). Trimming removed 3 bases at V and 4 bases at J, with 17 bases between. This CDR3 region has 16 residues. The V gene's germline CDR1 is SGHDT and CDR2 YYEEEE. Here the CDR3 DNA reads TGTGCCAGCAGCTCGGACTTCTCAAAGCGGTACAATGAGCAGTTCTTC. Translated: CASSSDFSKRYNEQFF.

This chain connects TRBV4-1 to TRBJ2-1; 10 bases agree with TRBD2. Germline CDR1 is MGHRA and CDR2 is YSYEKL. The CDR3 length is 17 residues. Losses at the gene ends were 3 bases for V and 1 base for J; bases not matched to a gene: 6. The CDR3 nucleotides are TGCGCCAGCAGCCATCCCAGCGGGAGGGGTTCCTACAATGAGCAGTTCTTC. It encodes CASSHPSGRGSYNEQFF.

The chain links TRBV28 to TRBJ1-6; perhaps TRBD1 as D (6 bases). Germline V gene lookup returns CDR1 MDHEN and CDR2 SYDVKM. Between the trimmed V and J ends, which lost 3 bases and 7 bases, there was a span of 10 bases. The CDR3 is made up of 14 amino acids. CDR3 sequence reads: CASSFTGTNSPLHF. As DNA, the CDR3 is TGTGCCAGCAGTTTCACAGGGACGAATTCACCCCTCCACTTT. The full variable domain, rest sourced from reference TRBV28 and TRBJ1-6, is DVKVTQSSRYLVKRTGEKVFLECVQDMDHENMFWYRQDPGLGLRLIYFSYDVKMKEKGDIPEGYSVSREKKERFSLILESASTNQTSMYLCASSFTGTNSPLHFGNGTRLTVT.

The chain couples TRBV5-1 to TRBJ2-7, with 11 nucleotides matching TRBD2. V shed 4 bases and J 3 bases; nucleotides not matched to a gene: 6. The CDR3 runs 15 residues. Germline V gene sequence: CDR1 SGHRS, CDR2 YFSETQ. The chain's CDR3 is CASSEGLADFYEQYF. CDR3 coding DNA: TGCGCCAGCAGCGAGGGACTAGCGGATTTCTACGAGCAGTACTTC.

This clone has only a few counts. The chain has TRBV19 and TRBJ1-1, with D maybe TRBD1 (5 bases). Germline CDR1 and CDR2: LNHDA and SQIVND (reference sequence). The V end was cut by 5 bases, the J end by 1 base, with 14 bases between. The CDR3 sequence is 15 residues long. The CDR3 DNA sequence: TGTGCCAGTAGTTGGTCTGGCAGGGCGAACACTGAAGCTTTCTTT. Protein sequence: CASSWSGRANTEAFF.

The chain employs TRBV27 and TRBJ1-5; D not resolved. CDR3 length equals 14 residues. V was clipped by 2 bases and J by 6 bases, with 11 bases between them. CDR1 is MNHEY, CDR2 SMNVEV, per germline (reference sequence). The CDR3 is CASSLLGGSQPQHF. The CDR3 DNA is TGTGCCAGCAGTTTACTAGGAGGGAGTCAGCCCCAGCATTTT.

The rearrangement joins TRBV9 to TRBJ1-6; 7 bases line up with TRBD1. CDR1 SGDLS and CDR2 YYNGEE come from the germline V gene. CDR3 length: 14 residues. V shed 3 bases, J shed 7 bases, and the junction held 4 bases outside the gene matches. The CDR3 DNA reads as TGTGCCAGCAGCGAGGGGGCGACGAATTCACCCCTCCACTTT. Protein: CASSEGATNSPLHF.

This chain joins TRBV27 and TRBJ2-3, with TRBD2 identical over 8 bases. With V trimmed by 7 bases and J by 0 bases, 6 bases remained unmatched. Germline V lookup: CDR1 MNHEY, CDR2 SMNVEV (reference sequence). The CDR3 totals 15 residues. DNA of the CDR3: TGTGCCAGCAAGGCTAGCGGGCTTAGCACAGATACGCAGTATTTT. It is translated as CASKASGLSTDTQYF.

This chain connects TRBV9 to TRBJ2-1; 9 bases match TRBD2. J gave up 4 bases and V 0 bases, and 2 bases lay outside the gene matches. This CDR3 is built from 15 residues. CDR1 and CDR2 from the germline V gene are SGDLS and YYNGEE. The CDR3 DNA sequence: TGTGCCAGCAGCGTAGGTAGCGGGAGATACAATGAGCAGTTCTTC. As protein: CASSVGSGRYNEQFF.

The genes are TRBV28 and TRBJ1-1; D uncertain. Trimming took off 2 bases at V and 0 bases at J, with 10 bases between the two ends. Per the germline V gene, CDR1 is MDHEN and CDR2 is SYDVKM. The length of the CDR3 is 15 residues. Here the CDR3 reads CASSLGSTMNTEAFF. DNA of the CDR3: TGTGCCAGCAGTTTAGGCAGTACAATGAACACTGAAGCTTTCTTT.